These T cell receptor beta chains were read from a single sample in a study of T cell changes during pregnancy in multiple sclerosis. Libraries were prepared by immunoSEQ multiplex PCR; TCRdb keeps only in-frame clonotypes and omits some of them. This sample has about 92,000 clones; around 94% occur once, and the top ten carry roughly 3%. Sequencing used peripheral blood, obtained in the first trimester of pregnancy. The receptors derive from a female donor with multiple sclerosis, enrolled in a pregnancy study. Each CDR3 is given with its conserved first and last residue. D genes are given only for firm matches. Not every row has a clone size; where given, it reads once, few, many or a size class.

D gene,CDR3 length,clone size,J gene,V gene,CDR3 DNA,CDR3 protein
.,13,.,TRBJ2-2,TRBV5-1,TGCGCCAGCAACATCAGGGGGGACGGGGAGCTGTTTTTT,CASNIRGDGELFF
.,16,.,TRBJ2-7,TRBV4-1,TGCGCCAGCAGCCAATCGAAGGGAGAGCCTTCCTACGAGCAGTACTTC,CASSQSKGEPSYEQYF
TRBD2,15,once,TRBJ2-3,TRBV7-8,TGTGCCAGCAGCTCCGGGACTAGTTCACAGAGTACGCAGTATTTT,CASSSGTSSQSTQYF
.,15,few,TRBJ1-4,TRBV10-3,TGTGCCATCAGTGAGGGTAGAGGGACTAATGAAAAACTGTTTTTT,CAISEGRGTNEKLFF
TRBD1,16,.,TRBJ2-5,TRBV28,TGTGCCAGCTGGACTGGAGCAGGGGGTCTTCAAGAGACCCAGTACTTC,CASWTGAGGLQETQYF
.,14,.,TRBJ2-7,TRBV6-1,TGTGCCAGCATCCCCCAGGGGAAAACCTACGAGCAGTACTTC,CASIPQGKTYEQYF
.,14,.,TRBJ1-2,TRBV6-1,TGTGCCAGCAGTGAAGCGGGAGGGGCCTATGGCTACACCTTC,CASSEAGGAYGYTF
.,12,.,TRBJ2-7,TRBV7-2,TGTGCCAGCAGCACCTCCGGGACTCCCAAGTACTTC,CASSTSGTPKYF
TRBD1,15,.,TRBJ1-4,TRBV30,TGTGCCTGGAGTGTACTGAAGGGGGCTGGTGAAAAACTGTTTTTT,CAWSVLKGAGEKLFF
.,15,.,TRBJ2-7,TRBV2,TGTGCCAGCTTCCCTTCCTATTCCAGGGGAGACGAGCAGTACTTC,CASFPSYSRGDEQYF
TRBD1,14,.,TRBJ2-1,TRBV19,TGTGCCAGTAGTGTTGGGACAGGGATAGATGAGCAGTTCTTC,CASSVGTGIDEQFF
.,12,.,TRBJ2-7,TRBV5-4,TGTGCCAGCAGCTTGTACGGCTACGAGCAGTACTTC,CASSLYGYEQYF
.,15,.,TRBJ2-6,TRBV19,TGTGCCAGTAGTATAGCTATGTCTGGGGCCAACGTCCTGACTTTC,CASSIAMSGANVLTF